The rows below give T cell receptor beta chains drawn from one sample of a study of blood T cell repertoires in COVID-19. The method was immunoSEQ multiplex PCR; TCRdb's version includes in-frame clones alone and lacks a portion of them. The table includes 150,000 to 200,000 clones, approximately 90% detected once. The sequencing input was peripheral blood. The receptors shown here come from a man younger than 30 who had recovered from COVID-19. CDR3s include the opening cysteine and the closing phenylalanine or tryptophan. Fields, in order: clone size, V gene, J gene, D gene, CDR3 DNA, CDR3 protein. D genes are given only for firm matches. Clone size, where shown, is once, few, many, or a class for clones that have expanded.

-	TRBV29-1	TRBJ2-1	-	TGCAGCGTCAGAAGTTGGAATGAGCAGTTCTTC	CSVRSWNEQFF
-	TRBV10-3	TRBJ2-7	-	TGTGCCATCGGGGGCGTAAGACAGGACCCCTACGAGCAGTACTTC	CAIGGVRQDPYEQYF
-	TRBV7-6	TRBJ2-1	TRBD2	TGTGCCAGCAGCCTTAGCGGGGGAAAATTCTACAATGAGCAGTTCTTC	CASSLSGGKFYNEQFF
-	TRBV27	TRBJ1-5	-	TGTGCCAGCAGTTTCACCGGGTCCGAGCCCCAGCATTTT	CASSFTGSEPQHF
-	TRBV6-2/TRBV6-3	TRBJ2-7	-	TGTGCCAGCAGTTACTCGACGGGAGTCTACGAGCAGTACTTC	CASSYSTGVYEQYF
once	TRBV5-1	TRBJ1-5	TRBD1	TGCGCCAGCAGCCCAGAGGGGGCCCAGCCCCAGCATTTT	CASSPEGAQPQHF
-	TRBV5-1	TRBJ2-7	TRBD1	TGCGCCAGCAGCTCGCCGACAGGGGCCCACGAGCAGTACTTC	CASSSPTGAHEQYF
-	TRBV9	TRBJ2-1	-	TGTGCCAGCAGCGTAGACGGGAATACCTACAATGAGCAGTTCTTC	CASSVDGNTYNEQFF
once	TRBV19	TRBJ1-1	TRBD1	TGTGCCAGTAGTATTCTCCTAGGACAGGGAAGAGCTTTCTTT	CASSILLGQGRAFF
-	TRBV6-2/TRBV6-3	TRBJ2-1	-	TGTGCCAGCAGTTTTGTAGCGACTAAGGAGCAGTTCTTC	CASSFVATKEQFF
-	TRBV19	TRBJ2-3	TRBD1	TGTGCCAGTAGTATACGGCCAGGGGGATCATTAGATACGCAGTATTTT	CASSIRPGGSLDTQYF
-	TRBV19	TRBJ1-1	-	TGTGCCAGTAGTCCAGGGATTGAAGCTTTCTTT	CASSPGIEAFF
-	TRBV7-2	TRBJ1-3	-	TGTGCCAGCAGCTTAGGACAGGTCGGAAACACCATATATTTT	CASSLGQVGNTIYF
-	TRBV5-6	TRBJ2-5	-	TGTGCCAGCAGCTCGGGAACAGGGAACCAAGAGACCCAGTACTTC	CASSSGTGNQETQYF
-	TRBV7-9	TRBJ2-7	TRBD1	TGTGCCAGCAGCTCCGGACAGGGATCCTACGAGCAGTACTTC	CASSSGQGSYEQYF
-	TRBV11-3	TRBJ2-3	-	TGTGCCAGCAGCCCGAGCGGGCCGGTCCAAGATACGCAGTATTTT	CASSPSGPVQDTQYF
-	TRBV2	TRBJ2-3	-	TGTGCCAGCATTTTCACCCAGGGAAGCACAGATACGCAGTATTTT	CASIFTQGSTDTQYF
-	TRBV18	TRBJ1-1	TRBD1	TGTGCCAGCTCACCAATGGGGACAGGCTTACTGGGAGCTTTCTTT	CASSPMGTGLLGAFF